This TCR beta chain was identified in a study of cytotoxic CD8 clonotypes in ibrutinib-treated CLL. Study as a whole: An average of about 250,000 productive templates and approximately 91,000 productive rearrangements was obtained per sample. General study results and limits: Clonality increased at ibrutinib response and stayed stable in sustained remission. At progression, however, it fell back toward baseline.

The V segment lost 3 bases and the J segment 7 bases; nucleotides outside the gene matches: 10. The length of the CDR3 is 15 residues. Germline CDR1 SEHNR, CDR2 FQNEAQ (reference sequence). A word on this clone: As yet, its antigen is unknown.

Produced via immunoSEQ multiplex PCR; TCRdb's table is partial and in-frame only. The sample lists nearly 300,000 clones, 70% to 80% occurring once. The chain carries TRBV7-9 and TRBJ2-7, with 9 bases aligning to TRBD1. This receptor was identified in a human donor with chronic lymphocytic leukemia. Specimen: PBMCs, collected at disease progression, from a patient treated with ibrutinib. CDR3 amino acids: CASSFGTGRSGEQYF. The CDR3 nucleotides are TGTGCCAGCAGCTTTGGGACAGGGAGATCGGGTGAGCAGTACTTC.